The present T cell receptor beta chain was sequenced within a study of blood T cell repertoires in COVID-19. Across the whole study: Samples representing acute and convalescent COVID-19 were sourced from the United States, Italy and Spain.

Under the authors' procedure: Amplification of reference gene primers was used by the study to estimate nucleated cell counts. The method was immunoSEQ multiplex PCR; TCRdb's version includes in-frame clones alone and lacks a portion of them. That table is the source of V, J and clone size, and D and trimming were worked out from the DNA. Of some 90,000 clones listed, 70% to 85% are singletons. Germline CDR1 LNHDA, CDR2 SQIVND (reference sequence). Trimming left V 3 bases short and J 4 bases short, with 10 bases between. The CDR3 totals 14 residues. This TCR was recovered from a man aged 70-80 years with active or convalescent COVID-19. This rearrangement joins TRBV19 to TRBJ1-5, with unresolved D. The material sequenced was peripheral blood. DNA for the CDR3: TGTGCCAGTAGTATTCTATCGGGGAATCAGCCCCAGCATTTT. It encodes CASSILSGNQPQHF. The full variable domain, completed using reference TRBV19 and TRBJ1-5, is DGGITQSPKYLFRKEGQNVTLSCEQNLNHDAMYWYRQDPGQGLRLIYYSQIVNDFQKGDIAEGYSVSREKKESFPLTVTSAQKNPTAFYLCASSILSGNQPQHFGDGTRLSIL.